This entry concerns a single T cell receptor beta chain. Its antigen remains undetermined. No per-base quality is available; no much larger clone lies one base away. This CDR3 is also generated by other DNA sequences in the sample. V and J are truncated by 1 base and 4 bases respectively, leaving an intervening sequence of 7 bases. The germline V gene (reference sequence) supplies CDR1 SGHNT and CDR2 YYREEE. The CDR3 contains 13 residues, cysteine and phenylalanine counted. Of all the DNA, just the CDR3 is kept, 39 bases in frame from base 1. Using the deep immunoSEQ assay, TCR CDR3 regions were amplified from genomic DNA by multiplex PCR. Extracted genomic DNA from each cell subset was distributed evenly across all wells of several immunoSEQ 96-well plates, and each plate was treated as a replicate. For sorted subsets, each replicate PCR was loaded with about 200 ng genomic DNA, equivalent to roughly 30,000 T cell genomes. Purified libraries were quantified with a Qubit 3.0 fluorometer, sized on a Bioanalyzer 2100, and re-quantified with the KAPA Library Quantification kit. Every immunoSEQ 96-well plate was sequenced on a dedicated single-read 150-cycle Illumina NextSeq 550 flow cell. From the authors' description of their analysis: The immunoSEQ output contained only junctional sequences without quality scores, so filtering could not match that applied to full-length reads. To assign V/J genes and CDR3, sequences were annotated using PyIR, a Python wrapper for IgBLAST v1.9, with IMGT germline references. Reads with weak V/J assignments (E-value above 1e-6), missing CDR3, stop codons, out-of-frame junctions, or ambiguous translated residues were removed. V3J clonotypes were defined as sequences sharing the same inferred V gene, J gene, and CDR3 amino acid sequence. Percentage overlap between repertoires was calculated by dividing the number of shared unique clonotypes by the size of the smaller repertoire. Richness of each repertoire was evaluated using RTK rarefaction, the Chao1 estimator, and Recon v2.1 estimates of unobserved clonotypes. Generation probabilities were computed with OLGA for all TCRbeta clonotypes obtained by the gDNA method from several donors. TCRdb's version of the immuneACCESS table is confined to in-frame rearrangements and falls short of the full clone set. An unresolved V gene accounts for under half of the shortfall where checked; the remainder is of unknown origin. The D gene and trimming were derived from the DNA, and the V and J assignments and clone size from that table. The table for this sample lists about a million clones; approximately 76% of them were counted only once. In total, the top ten clones hold about 1.5% of the sample.

The data were obtained in a study of shared clonotypes between healthy human individuals (dated by TCRdb to the early 2020s). Turning to the overall study: The cohort comprised a couple of women and a few men aged 18 to 49 years. For each donor, three plates each were used for CD4 naive and CD4 memory, two plates were used for CD8 naive, and one plate was used for CD8 memory. Per donor, leukapheresis produced somewhere between about 0.9 and 9.5 billion PBMCs. The study deeply sequenced blood TCR repertoires of five healthy adults to estimate repertoire size and the extent of clonotype sharing between individuals. Libraries were prepared and TCR repertoires were sequenced by different laboratories using diverse techniques, in order to increase sequencing depth and limit assay-specific biases. On the study overall, not on this receptor specifically: Incomplete sequencing was indicated by rarefaction of sorted-subset datasets, despite the large sequencing depth. Compared with non-shared clonotypes, clonotypes shared by all four sorted-subset donors had higher generation probabilities. Sharing across a few donors was observed for approximately 4.6% of naive CD4, over 3% of naive CD8, about 2.3% of memory CD4, and approximately 0.41% of memory CD8 clonotypes. Because the study included only a small number of donors, the genetic and exposure-history diversity represented was limited. Naive subsets generally had larger estimated clonotype richness than memory subsets. Sampling was limited to blood, and TCR repertoires in tissue likely differ from TCR repertoires in blood. Pairwise subsampling led to the expectation that sequencing depth would affect the degree of clonotype sharing among donors.

Donors were healthy HIV-negative adults with no recently reported acute infections or vaccinations. All donors were Caucasian adults living in Nashville, Tennessee, USA. CD4+ T cells were enriched through magnetic negative selection, after which naive cells were positively selected on CD45RA and the remaining negative fraction served as the memory subset. After blood collection by leukapheresis, PBMCs were isolated using Ficoll-Histopaque density gradient centrifugation and then cryopreserved in the vapor phase of liquid nitrogen. Analytical flow cytometry was used to check the purity and quantity of every magnetically sorted T cell population. Genomic DNA was isolated from every sorted fraction and measured by UV absorbance on a Nanodrop 2000c.

The clonotype comes from a man aged 18 to 29 in good health. Source material: memory CD4+ T cells sorted from blood. The sample's cell subset or site label is to be understood as: CD45RA-negative fraction. The chain employs TRBV5-4 and TRBJ2-3; TRBD1 is possibly the D segment (6 matching bases). The CDR3 region reads CASSLQGPDTQYF. The sequenced DNA: TGTGCCAGCAGCTTGCAGGGGCCAGATACGCAGTATTTT.